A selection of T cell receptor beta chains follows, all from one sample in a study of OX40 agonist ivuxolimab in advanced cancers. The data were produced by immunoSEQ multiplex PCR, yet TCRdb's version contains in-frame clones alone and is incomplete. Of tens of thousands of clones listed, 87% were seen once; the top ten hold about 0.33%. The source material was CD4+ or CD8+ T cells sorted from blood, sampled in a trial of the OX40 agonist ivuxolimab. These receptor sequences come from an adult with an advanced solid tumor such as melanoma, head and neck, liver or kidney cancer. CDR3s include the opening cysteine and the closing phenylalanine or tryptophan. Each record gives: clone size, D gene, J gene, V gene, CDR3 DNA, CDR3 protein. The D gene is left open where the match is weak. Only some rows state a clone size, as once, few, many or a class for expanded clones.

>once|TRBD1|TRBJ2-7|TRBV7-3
TGTGCCAGCAGCTTGAACAGGGGTTACGAGCAGTACTTC
CASSLNRGYEQYF
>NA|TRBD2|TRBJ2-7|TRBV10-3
TGTGCCATCAGTACAAACGGGGGGGCCTACGAGCAGTACTTC
CAISTNGGAYEQYF
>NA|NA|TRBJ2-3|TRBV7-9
TGTGCCAGCAGCCCTCCGACACGTACAAGCACAGATACGCAGTATTTT
CASSPPTRTSTDTQYF
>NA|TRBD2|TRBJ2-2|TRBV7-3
TGTGCCAGCAGTTCCCGGCCCGGGACTACCAACACCGGGGAGCTGTTTTTT
CASSSRPGTTNTGELFF
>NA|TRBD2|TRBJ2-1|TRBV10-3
TGTGCCATCAGCCCTAGCGGGGTGGCCAATGAGCAGTTCTTC
CAISPSGVANEQFF
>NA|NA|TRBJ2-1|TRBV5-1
TGCGCCAGCAGCTTGGGGAGGGGCAATTTAGGCAATGAGCAGTTCTTC
CASSLGRGNLGNEQFF
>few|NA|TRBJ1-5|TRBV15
TGTGCCACCGCCCGACACCAGGGTCTTGGCAATCAGCCCCAGCATTTT
CATARHQGLGNQPQHF
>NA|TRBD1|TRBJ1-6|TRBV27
TGTGCCAGCAGTGCCTCCGGGACAGGGGGCCGGTCACCCCTCCACTTT
CASSASGTGGRSPLHF
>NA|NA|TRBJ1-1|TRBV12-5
TGTGCTAGTGGCCCGGGACTGACTCAGGGGAGTACTGAAGCTTTCTTT
CASGPGLTQGSTEAFF
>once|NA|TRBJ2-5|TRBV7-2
TGTGCCAGCAGCTTATCCCACGGAGGGGAGACCCAGTACTTC
CASSLSHGGETQYF
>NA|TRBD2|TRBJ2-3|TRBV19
TGTGCCAGTAGTATCGCCAGCGGGGTCCGCACAGATACGCAGTATTTT
CASSIASGVRTDTQYF
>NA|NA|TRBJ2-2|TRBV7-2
TGTGCCAGCAGCTTAGTCACCGGGGAGCTGTTTTTT
CASSLVTGELFF
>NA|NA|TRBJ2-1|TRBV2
TGTGCCAGCACAGGGGGGGGGACGGGTGAGCAGTTCTTC
CASTGGGTGEQFF
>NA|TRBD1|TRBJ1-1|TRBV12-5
TGTGCTAGTGGTTGGCATGGACAGGTGAACACTGAAGCTTTCTTT
CASGWHGQVNTEAFF
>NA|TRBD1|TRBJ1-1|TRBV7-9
TGTGCCAGCAAATCCACAGGGGCCCAGGGGATGGCCGCTTTCTTT
CASKSTGAQGMAAFF
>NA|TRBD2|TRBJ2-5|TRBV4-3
TGCGCCAGCAGCCAAGAGAAGCGGGGGGGCGAGACCCAGTACTTC
CASSQEKRGGETQYF
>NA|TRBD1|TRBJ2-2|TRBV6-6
TGTGCCAGCAGTTATGACAGGGATGTCCCCGGGGAGCTGTTTTTT
CASSYDRDVPGELFF
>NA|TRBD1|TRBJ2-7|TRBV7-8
TGTGCCAGCAGCTTAGATACCGGGACAGCTTCCTACGAGCAGTACTTC
CASSLDTGTASYEQYF
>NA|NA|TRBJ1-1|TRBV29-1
TGCAGCGTCGATGATGCCCGGGGCACTGAAGCTTTCTTT
CSVDDARGTEAFF
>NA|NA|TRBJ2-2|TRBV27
TGTGCCGGGGGGCGGGGCCCCGGGGAGCTGTTTTTT
CAGGRGPGELFF
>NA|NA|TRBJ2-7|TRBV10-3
TGTGCCGTCCGGGGGGGACAGGCAATAGAGCAGTACTTC
CAVRGGQAIEQYF
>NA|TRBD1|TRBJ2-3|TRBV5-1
TGCGCCAGCAGCTTGAGACAGGGGTTAGATACGCAGTATTTT
CASSLRQGLDTQYF
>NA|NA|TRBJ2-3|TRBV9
TGTGCCAGCAGCCTGACCACAGATACGCAGTATTTT
CASSLTTDTQYF
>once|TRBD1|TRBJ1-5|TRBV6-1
TGTGCCAGCAGGCCCGGGACAGCAAACAATCAGCCCCAGCATTTT
CASRPGTANNQPQHF
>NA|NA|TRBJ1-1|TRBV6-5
TGTGCCAGCAGTCCTAATCTAATGAACACTGAAGCTTTCTTT
CASSPNLMNTEAFF
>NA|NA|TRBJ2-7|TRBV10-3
TGTGCCATCAGTGCAGGGGAGGTATCCTACGAGCAGTACTTC
CAISAGEVSYEQYF
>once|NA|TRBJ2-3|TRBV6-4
TGTGCCAGTGACTGGGCGGCAGCTAGCACAGATACGCAGTATTTT
CASDWAAASTDTQYF
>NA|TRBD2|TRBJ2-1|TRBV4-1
TGCGCCAGCAGCCAAGATGGGACTAGCGGGGGGTTTGGGGAGCAGTTCTTC
CASSQDGTSGGFGEQFF
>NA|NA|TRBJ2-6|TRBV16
TGTGCCAGCAGCCCCAGTATTACCCTCTCTGGGGCCAACGTCCTGACTTTC
CASSPSITLSGANVLTF
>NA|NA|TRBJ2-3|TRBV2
TGTGCCAGCAGTTCTCGAGGCACAGATACGCAGTATTTT
CASSSRGTDTQYF
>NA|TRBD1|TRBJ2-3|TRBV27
TGTGCCAGCAGTCAGACAGGGGTCACAGATACGCAGTATTTT
CASSQTGVTDTQYF
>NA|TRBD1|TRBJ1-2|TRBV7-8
TGTGCCAGCAGCTTAAGTCGAGGACAGGGGAGCTATGGCTACACCTTC
CASSLSRGQGSYGYTF
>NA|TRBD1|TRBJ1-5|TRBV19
TGTGCCAGTAGTATAGATGGACAGGGAAATCAGCCCCAGCATTTT
CASSIDGQGNQPQHF
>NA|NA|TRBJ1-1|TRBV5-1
TGCGCCAGCAGCCCCCGGGGGGACACTGAAGCTTTCTTT
CASSPRGDTEAFF
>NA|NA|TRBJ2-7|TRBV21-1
TGTGCCAGCAGCAAAGTTTGTGTAAGAATCCTGAACTACGAGCAGTACTTC
CASSKVCVRILNYEQYF
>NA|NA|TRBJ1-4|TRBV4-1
TGCGCCAGCAGCCCGACAGGAGGTAATGAAAAACTGTTTTTT
CASSPTGGNEKLFF
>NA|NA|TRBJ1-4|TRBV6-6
TGTGCCAGTAGACCGCACCAAGAGGAAAAACTGTTTTTT
CASRPHQEEKLFF
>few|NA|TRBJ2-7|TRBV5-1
TGCGCCAGCAGCCCCGGGACACACAACTACGAGCAGTACTTC
CASSPGTHNYEQYF
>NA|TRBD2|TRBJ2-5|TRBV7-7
TGTGCTAGCAGCAATCGACGGTGGGGCCTTAGCGGGGGGGCCTTGGAGACCCAGTACTTC
CASSNRRWGLSGGALETQYF
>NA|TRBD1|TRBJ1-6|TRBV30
TGTGCCTTCACAGGGGCGAATTATAATTCACCCCTCCACTTT
CAFTGANYNSPLHF
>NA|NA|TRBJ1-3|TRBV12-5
TGTGCTAGTGGTTTGGCTACAGGGAACTCTGGAAACACCATATATTTT
CASGLATGNSGNTIYF
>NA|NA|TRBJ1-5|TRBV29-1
TGCAGCGTTGGTGGTTCCAATCAGCCCCAGCATTTT
CSVGGSNQPQHF
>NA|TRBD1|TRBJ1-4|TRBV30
TGTGCCTGGAGTGTACAGGGGAGTGAAAAACTGTTTTTT
CAWSVQGSEKLFF
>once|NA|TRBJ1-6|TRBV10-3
TGTGCCATCAGTGGTCAGGGTGGATCACCCCTCCACTTT
CAISGQGGSPLHF
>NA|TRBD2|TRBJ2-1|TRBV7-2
TGTGCCAGCACCAGGGGGGGCGGGGGGGGCAATGAGCAGTTCTTC
CASTRGGGGGNEQFF